Shown below are 7 T cell receptor beta chains from a single sample sequenced in a study of neurological immune-mediated disorders. Via MiXCR, TCRdb re-called the 5' RACE reads, giving one row per CDR3 protein. In the table there are some 65,000 distinct CDR3 sequences, 4.1% of which are singletons. The sequencing sample was made of PBMCs. The origin of the receptors is a man aged 50 to 60 with multiple sclerosis.

This clonotype was recorded many times. The chain links TRBV5-1 to TRBJ2-2; TRBD1 matches 9 bases. There are 15 residues in the CDR3. Trimming took 0 bases from V and 3 from J; bases not matched to a gene: 0. The germline gives CDR1 SGHRS, CDR2 YFSETQ. The CDR3 protein is CASSLGDRDTGELFF. The CDR3 DNA reads TGCGCCAGCAGCTTGGGGGACAGGGACACCGGGGAGCTGTTTTTT.

This clonotype came up many times. The genes are TRBV5-1 and TRBJ2-3; tentative D call: TRBD1 (5 bases). Trimming pared 6 bases from V and 1 base from J, leaving 12 bases between. The V gene's germline CDR1 is SGHRS and CDR2 YFSETQ. CDR3 length: 14 residues. CDR3: CASNRQIGTDTQYF. As DNA, the CDR3 is TGCGCCAGCAACCGACAGATTGGCACAGATACGCAGTATTTT.

This clonotype was counted many times. The DNA for the CDR3 is TGTGCCAGCAGCTCAGATACTAGGACTGAAGCTTTCTTT. As protein: CASSSDTRTEAFF. The chain couples TRBV7-2 to TRBJ1-1; D unresolved. The CDR3 covers 13 residues. The germline gives CDR1 SGHTA, CDR2 FQGNSA. The V gene lost 4 bases and the J gene lost 5 bases, with 11 bases spanning the gap.

The chain uses TRBV7-2 and TRBJ2-7; D could derive from TRBD1 or TRBD2 (6 bases each). V lost 5 bases to trimming and J lost 1 base, with 12 bases between them. Germline V lookup: CDR1 SGHTA, CDR2 FQGNSA. CDR3 length: 14 amino acids. The CDR3 reads CASSKEGGSYEQYF. CDR3 coding DNA: TGTGCCAGCAGCAAGGAAGGGGGGTCCTACGAGCAGTACTTC. Full variable domain (rest looked up from reference TRBV7-2 and TRBJ2-7): GAGVSQSPSNKVTEKGKDVELRCDPISGHTALYWYRQSLGQGLEFLIYFQGNSAPDKSGLPSDRFSAERTGGSVSTLTIQRTQQEDSAVYLCASSKEGGSYEQYFGPGTRLTVT.

The sample holds many counts of this clonotype. V gene TRBV5-1 combines with J gene TRBJ2-7; TRBD1 aligns across 8 bases. CDR3 size: 14 residues. V gave up 1 base and J gave up 4 bases; unmatched junction bases: 4. In germline, CDR1 is SGHRS, CDR2 YFSETQ. As DNA, the CDR3 is TGCGCCAGCAGCTTGATGACAGGGGTTTACGAGCAGTACGTC. Translating it yields CASSLMTGVYEQYV.

This clonotype was picked up many times. One end of the junction varies from germline; a read error may be responsible. The chain is built from TRBV27 and TRBJ1-6; D ambiguous. The CDR3 is made up of 13 amino acids. CDR1 and CDR2 from the germline V gene are MNHEY and SMNVEV (reference sequence). The CDR3 DNA reads TGTGCCAGCAGTTTAATTCAGAATTCACCCCTCAACTTT. Residues: CASSLIQNSPLNF.

This clonotype was seen ten or more times. This chain joins TRBV12-3 or TRBV12-4 and TRBJ2-1; D perhaps matches TRBD2 (6 bases). Between the trimmed V and J ends, which lost 7 bases and 9 bases, there was a span of 13 bases. The CDR3 contains 12 residues. The CDR3 here is CASIAGTREQFF. The DNA for the CDR3 is TGTGCCAGCATTGCCGGGACTCGTGAGCAGTTCTTC.